This T cell receptor beta chain was obtained from a study of blood T cell repertoires in COVID-19. For the study at large: From the United States, Italy and Spain came samples of acute and convalescent COVID-19. T cells, B-cell-depleted T cells, or PBMCs supplied cDNA or gDNA.

Authors' data handling: The assay estimated nucleated cells by amplifying reference gene primers. Measured with immunoSEQ multiplex PCR; TCRdb has only the in-frame clones, and not every one. V and J calls and clone size are as listed in that table; D and trimming were resolved from the DNA. Of about 290,000 clones detected, just under 85% appear once; the ten largest clones hold approximately 3.8%. V was cut by 4 bases and J by 2 bases, with 15 bases left in between. CDR1 and CDR2 (germline): MRHNA, SNTAGT. CDR3 size: 16 residues. The rearrangement links TRBV6-4 to TRBJ1-5; weak D call: TRBD1 (6 bases). What was sequenced was peripheral blood. This TCR was sampled from a woman between 50 and 59 years old with active or convalescent COVID-19. The CDR3 protein is CASSARGLNGNQPQHF. The CDR3 coding sequence is TGTGCCAGCAGTGCGCGGGGGCTGAATGGCAATCAGCCCCAGCATTTT.